This T cell receptor beta chain originates from a study of CD8 T cells in Susac syndrome. The germline V and J ends were trimmed by 2 bases and 7 bases, with 12 bases remaining between them. The CDR3 is 14 amino acids. Germline CDR1 reads MDHEN; CDR2 reads SYDVKM. Negative isolation yielded CD8+ and CD4+ T cells; FACS enriched TEMRA cells. Reverse transcription used 0.5 to 1 ug RNA and random hexamers. Coverage of TCR beta CDR3 amplification by immunoSEQ multiplex PCR extended to 54 Vbeta and 13 Jbeta. TCRdb reprocessed the immunoSEQ multiplex PCR reads with MiXCR, giving one entry per CDR3 protein. Here the sample spans around 130,000 distinct CDR3 sequences, roughly 80% being singletons.

Sequenced input: CD8+ T cells from PBMCs. This clonotype originated in a human donor with multiple sclerosis. The rearrangement uses TRBV28 and TRBJ1-5; D unclear. CDR3 sequence reads: CASSLIGDGQPQHF. The CDR3 DNA sequence: TGTGCCAGCAGTTTAATCGGGGATGGCCAGCCCCAGCATTTT.